The 17 T cell receptor beta chains given below trace back to one sample, sequenced in a study of T cells in Graves' hyperthyroidism and ophthalmopathy (dated 2019 in TCRdb). Library method: multiplex PCR. The sequencer listed for this sample is Illumina HiSeq 2000. The TCR beta CDR3 regions were amplified from the RNA transcripts. For the first round of RT-PCR on the TCR CDR3, the HTBI primer set was used together with the Qiagen OneStep RT-PCR kit. TCRdb handled the public reads itself, with Q25 trimming in fastp and clone calling in MiXCR, and kept productive beta chains. When rows share a CDR3 protein, they turn into one entry using the most common DNA and genes. The sample yields under 350,000 distinct CDR3 sequences; about 18% were counted once. The ten top clones hold about 50% of the sample. Specimen: blood. Source of these receptors: a woman between 55 and 75 years old with Graves' ophthalmopathy.

With regard to this clonotype: A much larger clone lies a single base off, so this may be a read error. The rearrangement joins TRBV18 to TRBJ2-7; tentatively, D is TRBD1 or TRBD2 (5 bases each). Germline V gene sequence: CDR1 KGHSH, CDR2 LQKENI. This CDR3 has 17 residues. The DNA of the CDR3 is TGTGCCAGCGCACCGCCTGTTGGGGGTTCTAGCTCCTACGAGCAGTACTTC. Its protein is CASAPPVGGSSSYEQYF.

This clonotype was detected only a few times. The junction departs from germline at one end; a sequencing error may be responsible. This chain uses TRBV12-3 or TRBV12-4 with TRBJ2-1; D not certain. CDR3 length: 12 amino acids. For the CDR3, the DNA is TGTGCCGGCAGTTCGGATCGTCTTGAGCAGTTCTTC. As protein: CAGSSDRLEQFF.

This clonotype was counted ten times or more. The chain combines TRBV19 with TRBJ2-7; perhaps TRBD1 as D (5 bases). The V end was cut by 3 bases, the J end by 3 bases, with 12 bases between. From germline, CDR1 is LNHDA and CDR2 SQIVND (reference sequence). There are 14 residues in the CDR3. The CDR3 here is CASSIARGNYEQYF. The DNA of the CDR3 is TGTGCCAGTAGTATCGCAAGGGGAAACTACGAGCAGTACTTC.

This chain joins TRBV4-1 and TRBJ1-4; a weak D match, TRBD1 (5 bases). The CDR3 loop spans 15 amino acids. The germline V and J ends were trimmed by 1 base and 6 bases, with 12 bases remaining between them. CDR1 is MGHRA and CDR2 is YSYEKL in the germline V gene. CDR3 sequence: CASSQGGARYEKLFF. CDR3 DNA: TGCGCCAGCAGCCAAGGAGGGGCGCGGTATGAAAAACTGTTTTTT.

The table lists this clonotype with many counts. The chain employs TRBV29-1 and TRBJ1-1, with 8 bases matching TRBD1. V shed 5 bases and J 6 bases; nucleotides not matched to a gene: 8. This CDR3 is 13 amino acids long. Germline V gives CDR1 SQVTM, CDR2 ANQGSEA. Written as DNA, the CDR3 is TGCAGCGTTCGGGACAGGACACCTCCTGAAGCTTTCTTT. Its protein product is CSVRDRTPPEAFF.

This clonotype was counted only a few times. The chain has TRBV9 and TRBJ2-7; tentative D call: TRBD2 (7 bases). CDR3 length: 18 amino acids. Germline lookup yields CDR1 SGDLS and CDR2 YYNGEE. V lost 0 bases, J lost 1 base, and 20 bases lay in between. The CDR3 bases are TGTGCCAGCAGCGTAGTTGTCGGCACAGGGAGGGTTTCCTACGAGCAGTACTTC. Translating it yields CASSVVVGTGRVSYEQYF.

The chain employs TRBV4-2 and TRBJ2-1; D might be TRBD2 (5 bases). V lost 0 bases, J lost 0 bases, and 27 bases lay in between. CDR3 length: 22 residues. The germline V gene encodes CDR1 LGHNA and CDR2 YNFKEQ. CDR3: CASSQDSRIEGSFVVSYNEQFF. CDR3 DNA: TGTGCCAGCAGCCAAGATTCACGCATCGAAGGGAGCTTCGTTGTCTCCTACAATGAGCAGTTCTTC.

This clonotype was detected ten times or more. This rearrangement joins TRBV12-3 or TRBV12-4 to TRBJ2-2; 8 bases map to TRBD1. The CDR3 length is 14 residues. Trimming cost V 7 bases and J 7 bases; bases outside gene matches: 8. The CDR3: CASTRTGWVGELFF. The CDR3 DNA follows: TGTGCCAGCACTCGGACAGGGTGGGTCGGGGAGCTGTTTTTT.

At least ten counts were recorded for this clonotype. The chain recombines TRBV4-2 with TRBJ2-1; D remains unclear. The CDR3 is made up of 13 amino acids. Germline V gene data show CDR1 as LGHNA and CDR2 as YNFKEQ. V dropped 0 bases and J dropped 8 bases, with 8 bases sitting between them. This CDR3 is CASSQDLGYEQFF. CDR3 DNA sequence: TGTGCCAGCAGCCAAGATCTAGGCTATGAGCAGTTCTTC.

This clonotype came up many times. J is TRBJ2-1 and V is TRBV28, with TRBD2 matching over 8 bases. Germline-derived CDR1 and CDR2 are MDHEN and SYDVKM. The CDR3 has 18 residues. The junction had 15 bases not matched to a gene; V was cut back by 6 bases and J by 2 bases. The CDR3 reads CASSQIMRTAGAYNEQFF. The CDR3 bases are TGTGCCAGCAGCCAAATTATGAGGACAGCGGGAGCCTACAATGAGCAGTTCTTC.

This clonotype was counted many times. The chain carries TRBV20-1 and TRBJ2-7; 8 bases align to TRBD2. This CDR3 is 14 amino acids long. Trimming cost V 2 bases and J 0 bases; bases outside gene matches: 3. Germline V CDR1 and CDR2: DFQATT, SNEGSKA (reference sequence). The CDR3 protein is CSARRGGYSYEQYF. The DNA for the CDR3 is TGCAGTGCTAGACGGGGGGGCTACTCCTACGAGCAGTACTTC.

This clonotype was detected ten times or more. The chain uses TRBV19 and TRBJ1-1; D is unclear. This CDR3 has 16 residues. Germline lookup yields CDR1 LNHDA and CDR2 SQIVND (reference sequence). V dropped 7 bases and J dropped 1 base, with 19 bases sitting between them. The CDR3 region has the DNA TGTGCCAGTAATGCCGGGATGCAGAACTCGAACACTGAAGCTTTCTTT. It is translated as CASNAGMQNSNTEAFF. The complete variable domain, with remaining parts taken from reference TRBV19 and TRBJ1-1, reads DGGITQSPKYLFRKEGQNVTLSCEQNLNHDAMYWYRQDPGQGLRLIYYSQIVNDFQKGDIAEGYSVSREKKESFPLTVTSAQKNPTAFYLCASNAGMQNSNTEAFFGQGTRLTVV.

DNA for the CDR3: TGTGCCAGCAGCCAATTTCAGGGGGCATCCTACAATGAGCAGTTCTTC. Its protein product is CASSQFQGASYNEQFF. V is TRBV3-1 and J is TRBJ2-1; 8 bases match TRBD1. J lost 1 base, V lost 2 bases, and 4 bases had no gene match. The CDR3 sequence is 16 residues long. Germline CDR1 and CDR2: LGHDT and YNNKEL (reference sequence).

The chain has TRBV5-1 and TRBJ2-3; a weak D match, TRBD1 (6 bases). The germline V gene has CDR1 SGHRS and CDR2 YFSETQ. The CDR3 has 17 residues. Trimming stripped 4 bases from V and 3 bases from J, with 21 bases between. CDR3: CASSRIGRGSITDTQYF. The DNA of the CDR3 is TGCGCCAGCAGCAGGATAGGCAGGGGTTCTATAACAGATACGCAGTATTTT.

This chain connects TRBV29-1 to TRBJ2-7, with TRBD2 matching over 11 bases. V shed 3 bases and J 4 bases; nucleotides not matched to a gene: 5. The CDR3 extends over 14 amino acids. Germline-derived CDR1 and CDR2 are SQVTM and ANQGSEA. CDR3 DNA: TGCAGCGTTGATTTCACTAGCGGGAGTTACGAGCAGTACTTC. It yields the protein CSVDFTSGSYEQYF.

This clonotype was seen at least ten times. The chain is built from TRBV20-1 and TRBJ1-5, with 9 bases fitting TRBD1. Looked up from germline, CDR1 is DFQATT and CDR2 is SNEGSKA (reference sequence). Trimming cost V 6 bases and J 3 bases; bases outside gene matches: 6. This CDR3 contains 14 residues. CDR3 protein: CSAVRTGDNQPQHF. Written as DNA, the CDR3 is TGCAGTGCCGTGAGGACAGGGGACAATCAGCCCCAGCATTTT.

The CDR3 protein is CASSPMGADGELFF. CDR3 in DNA: TGTGCCAGCTCACCAATGGGGGCTGACGGGGAGCTGTTTTTT. The chain carries TRBV18 and TRBJ2-2; D possibly corresponds to TRBD1 (6 bases). The V gene lost 2 bases and the J gene lost 7 bases, with 11 bases spanning the gap. Germline lookup yields CDR1 KGHSH and CDR2 LQKENI. The CDR3 covers 14 residues.